Each of the 27 T cell receptor beta chains below was sequenced from the same sample in a study of blood T cell repertoires in COVID-19. Assay: immunoSEQ multiplex PCR; the TCRdb copy retains only in-frame clones and omits some. Here the sample spans about 180,000 clones, approximately 87% being singletons. Sample: peripheral blood. The receptor source for this set is a woman aged 70-85 years with COVID-19, enrolled during active disease.

The rearrangement joins TRBV5-1 to TRBJ2-2; TRBD2 matches at 9 bases. The germline CDR1 and CDR2 sequences are SGHRS and YFSETQ. The V segment lost 0 bases and the J segment 5 bases; nucleotides outside the gene matches: 8. CDR3 length: 17 amino acids. Here the CDR3 DNA reads TGCGCCAGCAGCTTGGCCCGCGGGAGGGCCGAGACCGGGGAGCTGTTTTTT. Amino acids: CASSLARGRAETGELFF.

This chain joins TRBV19 and TRBJ2-3; 7 nucleotides align to TRBD1. Germline loops: CDR1 LNHDA, CDR2 SQIVND (reference sequence). CDR3 length: 13 residues. V dropped 10 bases and J dropped 0; count of bases not matched to a gene: 4. The CDR3 DNA follows: TGTGCCACAAGACAGGGTAGCACAGATACGCAGTATTTT. It specifies CATRQGSTDTQYF.

The J gene is TRBJ2-7, the V gene TRBV6-5, with 8 bases aligning to TRBD2. CDR3 length: 15 amino acids. Germline-derived CDR1 and CDR2 are MNHEY and SVGAGI. Unmatched junction bases numbered 7, after V lost 0 bases and J lost 6 bases. This CDR3 reads CASSYSFGRAAEQYF. CDR3 DNA: TGTGCCAGCAGTTACTCTTTCGGGAGGGCCGCCGAGCAGTACTTC.

The J gene is TRBJ1-6, the V gene TRBV9; D uncertain. V shed 6 bases and J shed 6 bases, with 16 bases lying between them. Germline CDR1 and CDR2: SGDLS and YYNGEE. The CDR3 is made up of 15 amino acids. For the CDR3, the DNA is TGTGCCAGCACCTTGGGCACCCGATCTAATTCACCCCTCCACTTT. Translating it yields CASTLGTRSNSPLHF. Looking up the rest from reference TRBV9 and TRBJ1-6 gives the full variable domain: DSGVTQTPKHLITATGQRVTLRCSPRSGDLSVYWYQQSLDQGLQFLIQYYNGEERAKGNILERFSAQQFPDLHSELNLSSLELGDSALYFCASTLGTRSNSPLHFGNGTRLTVT.

The CDR3 bases are TGTGCCAGCAGCGCTGGACAGTCTAACTATGGCTACACCTTC. It is translated as CASSAGQSNYGYTF. The chain joins TRBV5-6 to TRBJ1-2; D possibly corresponds to TRBD1 (6 bases). V shed 4 bases and J shed 0 bases, with 10 bases lying between them. The CDR3 length is 14 residues. The germline V gene has CDR1 SGHDT and CDR2 YYEEEE.

The chain is built from TRBV7-9 and TRBJ1-4; 9 bases fit TRBD1. In germline, CDR1 is SEHNR, CDR2 FQNEAQ (reference sequence). The trim removed 4 bases at V and 1 base at J, leaving 4 bases unmatched. The CDR3 is 16 amino acids. The CDR3 nucleotides are TGTGCCAGCAGCTATACAGGGGGCAGAACTAATGAAAAACTGTTTTTT. It is translated as CASSYTGGRTNEKLFF.

The V and J genes are TRBV6-6 and TRBJ1-1; possibly TRBD1 for D (6 bases). V dropped 2 bases and J dropped 1 base, with 14 bases sitting between them. This CDR3 comprises 16 residues. Looked up from germline, CDR1 is MNHNY and CDR2 is SVGAGI (reference sequence). CDR3 nucleotide sequence: TGTGCCAGCAGTTACGGGCAGGGGATTACGAACACTGAAGCTTTCTTT. Its translation is CASSYGQGITNTEAFF.

J is TRBJ1-4 and V is TRBV7-9, with 11 positions matching TRBD1. The trim removed 4 bases at V and 5 bases at J, leaving 0 bases unmatched. Germline CDR1 SEHNR, CDR2 FQNEAQ (reference sequence). The CDR3 is 14 amino acids. CDR3 DNA sequence: TGTGCCAGCAGCTGGACAGGGGGCAATGAAAAACTGTTTTTT. It codes for CASSWTGGNEKLFF.

The J gene is TRBJ1-1, the V gene TRBV6-5; TRBD1 agrees at 11 bases. Germline V gene data show CDR1 as MNHEY and CDR2 as SVGAGI. The length of the CDR3 is 14 residues. J lost 5 bases, V lost 5 bases, and 4 bases had no gene match. CDR3 DNA: TGTGCCAGCAGTCGCGGGACAGGGGGAACTGAAGCTTTCTTT. This codes for CASSRGTGGTEAFF.

The V call is TRBV5-5, the J call TRBJ2-3, with TRBD1 identical over 8 bases. V shed 2 bases and J 6 bases; nucleotides not matched to a gene: 8. The CDR3 loop spans 15 amino acids. Germline CDR1 is SGHKS and CDR2 is YYEKEE (reference sequence). The CDR3 coding sequence is TGTGCCAGCAGCTTCAGGGACAGGTCTTCGGATACGCAGTATTTT. Amino acid sequence: CASSFRDRSSDTQYF.

The chain uses TRBV2 and TRBJ1-1; D is unresolved. The CDR3 runs 13 residues. Germline V CDR1 and CDR2: SNHLY, FYNNEI. V lost 2 bases and J lost 7, with 11 bases in between. CDR3 sequence (DNA): TGTGCCAGCAGTGAACAATCCGGACTTGAAGCTTTCTTT. This translates into CASSEQSGLEAFF.

The chain has TRBV19 and TRBJ2-7; 10 bases are shared with TRBD1. CDR1 is LNHDA, CDR2 SQIVND, per germline (reference sequence). The J segment lost 4 bases and the V segment lost 5 bases, leaving 8 bases of the junction unmatched. The CDR3 totals 15 residues. The chain's CDR3 is CASSQGTGEGYEQYF. The CDR3 DNA sequence: TGTGCCAGTAGTCAGGGGACAGGGGAAGGGTACGAGCAGTACTTC.

V is TRBV18 and J is TRBJ1-4, with D unresolved. Deletions cut 4 bases from V and 7 bases from J, with 13 bases between. This CDR3 has 14 amino acids. CDR1 is KGHSH, CDR2 LQKENI, per germline. The CDR3 nucleotides read TGTGCCAGCTCACTAACCGGGGAAGGTGAAAAACTGTTTTTT. It specifies CASSLTGEGEKLFF.

V and J are TRBV14 and TRBJ1-4; TRBD1 matches at 8 bases. Per germline, CDR1 SGHDN and CDR2 FVKESK. The CDR3 has 14 residues. Trimming at V came to 4 bases and at J to 7 bases, leaving 5 bases not matched to a gene. The CDR3 nucleotides are TGTGCCAGCAGCCGACAGGGGCTTTCTGAAAAACTGTTTTTT. This sequence encodes CASSRQGLSEKLFF.

The chain couples TRBV2 to TRBJ1-1, with a weak D call TRBD1 (5 bases). The V end lost 6 bases, the J end lost 7 bases, and 15 bases lay between the germline ends. CDR1 and CDR2 (germline): SNHLY, FYNNEI. This CDR3 spans 13 amino acids. CDR3 protein: CASSGTRQGEAFF. Here the CDR3 DNA reads TGTGCCAGCAGCGGGACTCGGCAGGGTGAAGCTTTCTTT.

V and J are TRBV2 and TRBJ2-5; TRBD1 matches 7 bases. Germline lookup yields CDR1 SNHLY and CDR2 FYNNEI. V lost 6 bases and J lost 1; bases outside the gene matches: 2. CDR3 length: 13 residues. The CDR3 is CASRRDSQETQYF. The CDR3 DNA is TGTGCCAGCAGGAGGGACAGCCAAGAGACCCAGTACTTC.

The genes are TRBV5-4 and TRBJ2-3; TRBD1 is a possible D gene (5 bases). V lost 4 bases and J lost 5, with 11 bases in between. Germline V gene data show CDR1 as SGHNT and CDR2 as YYREEE (reference sequence). The CDR3 spans 13 residues. CDR3 sequence: CASSLQGIDTQYF. The CDR3 bases are TGTGCCAGCAGCCTCCAGGGAATAGATACGCAGTATTTT.

The CDR3 DNA sequence: TGTGCCAGCAGTGAAATCCGGGAGGCAAGGGGCTACACCTTC. Translated: CASSEIREARGYTF. The J gene is TRBJ1-2, the V gene TRBV6-1; no clear D. The germline V gene has CDR1 MNHNS and CDR2 SASEGT. V gave up 2 bases and J gave up 8 bases, with 15 bases separating them. CDR3 length: 14 residues.

This CDR3 is CASSSTYEQYF. CDR3 sequence (DNA): TGTGCCAGCAGCTCTACCTACGAGCAGTACTTC. The V gene is TRBV11-2, the J gene TRBJ2-7; D remains unclear. The germline V gene encodes CDR1 SGHAT and CDR2 FQNNGV. Trimming took 4 bases from V and 2 from J, leaving 3 bases between them. CDR3 length: 11 residues.

The rearrangement joins TRBV11-3 to TRBJ2-3; TRBD2 might be the D (6 bases). CDR1 SGHNT and CDR2 YENEEA come from the germline V gene. The germline V and J ends were trimmed by 2 bases and 1 base, with 10 bases remaining between them. The length of the CDR3 is 15 residues. This CDR3 is CASSLMSSGTDTQYF. The CDR3, as DNA: TGTGCCAGCAGCTTAATGTCTAGCGGCACAGATACGCAGTATTTT.

The J gene is TRBJ1-2, the V gene TRBV15, with D maybe TRBD1 (5 bases). The CDR3 sequence is 14 residues long. Trimming took 6 bases from V and 0 from J, leaving 11 bases between them. The germline gives CDR1 LNHNV, CDR2 YYDKDF (reference sequence). CDR3 sequence: CATRLGGANYGYTF. CDR3 bases: TGTGCCACCAGGCTGGGAGGGGCTAACTATGGCTACACCTTC.

The genes are TRBV6-5 and TRBJ2-3, with D unclear. The V and J ends lost 2 bases and 0 bases respectively, with 9 bases between them. CDR3 length: 15 residues. Germline CDR1 MNHEY, CDR2 SVGAGI. The CDR3 DNA reads as TGTGCCAGCAGTTACAACGGGTACAGCACAGATACGCAGTATTTT. Translated, it gives CASSYNGYSTDTQYF.

The V and J genes are TRBV11-2 and TRBJ1-4; a possible D gene is TRBD1 (6 bases). The CDR3 extends over 15 amino acids. Germline V gives CDR1 SGHAT, CDR2 FQNNGV. Trimming pared 5 bases from V and 4 bases from J, leaving 14 bases between. CDR3: CASSAKTGDNEKLFF. In nucleotides, the CDR3 is TGTGCCAGCAGCGCTAAGACAGGAGATAATGAAAAACTGTTTTTT.

The chain is built from TRBV4-1 and TRBJ1-2; 11 nucleotides agree with TRBD1. The CDR3 is made up of 16 amino acids. Germline CDR1 and CDR2: MGHRA and YSYEKL. With 2 bases clipped from V and 4 bases from J, the junction kept 6 bases outside the gene matches. Here the CDR3 reads CASSQTPGQGGYGYTF. CDR3 coding DNA: TGCGCCAGCAGCCAAACACCGGGACAGGGGGGCTATGGCTACACCTTC.

J is TRBJ1-5 and V is TRBV30, with TRBD1 as a possible D gene (6 bases). Germline CDR1 is GTSNPN and CDR2 is SVGIG (reference sequence). The CDR3 is 14 residues long. V lost 1 base and J 13 bases, leaving 20 bases between the germline ends. Written as DNA, the CDR3 is TGTGCCTGGAGTGAGACAGGCTGGACCTTCTTGCAGCATTTT. Amino acid sequence: CAWSETGWTFLQHF.

The chain links TRBV3-1 (or the pseudogene TRBV3-2) to TRBJ1-1; D gene uncertain. Germline V gives CDR1 LGHDT, CDR2 YNNKEL (reference sequence). CDR3 length: 14 residues. Trimming removed 3 bases from V and 2 bases from J, with 10 bases in between. CDR3 residues: CASSHRHGNTEAFF. CDR3 nucleotide sequence: TGTGCCAGCAGCCACAGACACGGCAACACTGAAGCTTTCTTT.

The chain links TRBV11-2 to TRBJ2-5, with TRBD2 matching over 11 bases. The CDR3 extends over 15 amino acids. J gave up 4 bases and V 2 bases, and 3 bases lay outside the gene matches. Germline lookup yields CDR1 SGHAT and CDR2 FQNNGV. In DNA form, the CDR3 reads TGTGCCAGCAGCTTAAGCACTAGCGGGAGAGAGACCCAGTACTTC. Amino acids: CASSLSTSGRETQYF.